This TCR beta chain was sequenced in a study of shared clonotypes between healthy human individuals. General observations from the study: Among the subsets, naive ones generally showed larger estimated richness than memory ones. The study sampled only blood, and tissue repertoires likely differ.

With respect to this clone: Its cognate antigen is unknown.

This CDR3 is 14 amino acids long. Germline V gene lookup returns CDR1 LNHDA and CDR2 SQIVND (reference sequence). Trimming shortened V by 5 bases and J by 4 bases, and 12 bases separated the two germline ends. Researchers divided each subset's genomic DNA evenly across several immunoSEQ plates. Repertoires were generated with immunoSEQ multiplex PCR, while TCRdb's copy carries only in-frame clones and drops some. The table has about 2.1 million clones, around 95% seen once; the top ten hold more than 1.5%. Terminally differentiated effector memory CD45RA+ cells were excluded from the naive CD8 cells, which were CD45RO-negative and positively selected for CCR7.

The sample consisted of naive CD8+ T cells from PBMCs. The rearrangement links TRBV19 to TRBJ2-4, with D perhaps given as TRBD1 or TRBD2 (5 bases each). The receptor was derived from a man between 18 and 29 years old in good health. Some clones in this sample may be carry-over from other donors' samples. The CDR3 protein is CASSPGTEKNIQYF. The CDR3 DNA is TGTGCCAGTAGTCCGGGGACCGAGAAAAACATTCAGTACTTC.